Below are 20 T cell receptor beta chains sequenced from a single sample in a study of shared clonotypes between healthy human individuals. Assay used: immunoSEQ multiplex PCR; TCRdb lists only in-frame clones, some missing. Here the sample spans some 2,500,000 clones, roughly 93% being singletons. Specimen: naive CD4+ T cells from PBMCs. Subset meaning: CD45RA+ positively selected. The receptors originated from a man younger than 30 in good health. Some clones in this sample may be carry-over from other donors' samples.

Comments on this clone: Other DNA sequences in the same sample also yield this CDR3. This chain uses TRBV9 with TRBJ2-6; D is unclear. The V gene lost 0 bases and the J gene lost 1 base, with 5 bases spanning the gap. The CDR3 is made up of 15 amino acids. Germline V CDR1 and CDR2: SGDLS, YYNGEE. CDR3 in amino acids: CASSVGGSGANVLTF. The DNA of the CDR3 is TGTGCCAGCAGCGTAGGGGGTTCTGGGGCCAACGTCCTGACTTTC.

The V and J genes are TRBV5-1 and TRBJ2-2, with TRBD2 matching 14 bases. The CDR3 extends over 20 amino acids. Losses at the gene ends were 2 bases for V and 0 bases for J; bases not matched to a gene: 9. Germline assignment: CDR1 SGHRS and CDR2 YFSETQ. In nucleotides, the CDR3 is TGCGCCAGCAGCTTCGCCGGGACTAGCGGGAGCAGGGCGAACACCGGGGAGCTGTTTTTT. It specifies CASSFAGTSGSRANTGELFF.

The chain is built from TRBV29-1 and TRBJ2-3; weak D call: TRBD1 (6 bases). Germline CDR1 and CDR2: SQVTM and ANQGSEA. The CDR3 extends over 12 amino acids. V lost 4 bases, J lost 4 bases, and 9 bases lay in between. Written as DNA, the CDR3 is TGCAGCGTTGTGCCAGGGGCAGATACGCAGTATTTT. Translation gives CSVVPGADTQYF.

This clone was detected once. The CDR3 bases are TGTGCCAGCAGTCCCCAAGATGGGAGGGGTACTGAAGCTTTCTTT. This sequence encodes CASSPQDGRGTEAFF. The chain combines TRBV27 with TRBJ1-1; tentative D call: TRBD1 (5 bases). V lost 5 bases, J lost 5 bases, and 18 bases lay in between. Germline V gene sequence: CDR1 MNHEY, CDR2 SMNVEV (reference sequence). The CDR3 totals 15 residues.

The gene calls are TRBV27 and TRBJ2-7, with a possible D match to TRBD2 (5 bases). From germline, CDR1 is MNHEY and CDR2 SMNVEV (reference sequence). This CDR3 contains 14 residues. V lost 2 bases and J 6 bases, leaving 14 bases between the germline ends. Here the CDR3 reads CASSLLASLGEQYF. The CDR3 DNA is TGTGCCAGCAGTTTACTAGCTAGCCTCGGCGAGCAGTACTTC.

The rearrangement links TRBV25-1 to TRBJ2-7; D might be TRBD1 or TRBD2, each matching 5 bases. From germline, CDR1 is MGHDK and CDR2 SYGVNS. This CDR3 is 14 amino acids long. Trimming stripped 2 bases from V and 2 bases from J, with 10 bases between. CDR3 loop: CASSEVMGAYEQYF. In DNA form, the CDR3 reads TGTGCCAGCAGTGAAGTTATGGGGGCCTACGAGCAGTACTTC.

The J gene is TRBJ1-2, the V gene TRBV7-2; D not resolved. The CDR3 consists of 15 residues. The germline V and J ends were trimmed by 2 bases and 0 bases, with 10 bases remaining between them. CDR1 and CDR2 (germline): SGHTA, FQGNSA. The CDR3 region has the DNA TGTGCCAGCAGCTTAATGGCAGCGACTAACTATGGCTACACCTTC. It yields the protein CASSLMAATNYGYTF.

The CDR3 nucleotides are TGTGCCAGCTCACCAGACAGGGGCTTGAACACTGAAGCTTTCTTT. Its protein product is CASSPDRGLNTEAFF. V gene TRBV18 combines with J gene TRBJ1-1; TRBD1 matches 8 bases. CDR1 is KGHSH and CDR2 is LQKENI in the germline V gene. The CDR3 loop spans 15 amino acids. The junction had 2 bases not matched to a gene; V was cut back by 2 bases and J by 0 bases.

CDR3 sequence reads: CASSYLSGTYEQYF. The CDR3 DNA sequence: TGTGCCAGCAGTTACTTGTCAGGGACCTACGAGCAGTACTTC. J is TRBJ2-7 and V is TRBV6-6, with D possibly being TRBD1 (5 bases). V was pared by 1 base and J by 2 bases, with 9 bases between. The germline gives CDR1 MNHNY, CDR2 SVGAGI (reference sequence). CDR3 length: 14 amino acids.

The chain carries TRBV19 and TRBJ1-4; perhaps TRBD1 as D (6 bases). There are 14 residues in the CDR3. CDR1 is LNHDA and CDR2 is SQIVND in the germline V gene (reference sequence). The V gene lost 3 bases and the J gene lost 5 bases, with 10 bases spanning the gap. CDR3 protein: CASSIRTANEKLFF. The CDR3 coding sequence is TGTGCCAGTAGTATTAGGACAGCCAATGAAAAACTGTTTTTT.

The chain couples TRBV14 to TRBJ1-1, with unresolved D. The germline V gene encodes CDR1 SGHDN and CDR2 FVKESK. The CDR3 contains 14 residues. V lost 2 bases and J lost 0, with 7 bases in between. CDR3 DNA: TGTGCCAGCAGCCAAACCTGGATGAACACTGAAGCTTTCTTT. Translation: CASSQTWMNTEAFF.

The V call is TRBV21-1, the J call TRBJ2-1. TRBV21-1 is recorded as a pseudogene. This CDR3 region has 13 residues. The chain's CDR3 is CASSSGSYNEQFF. Written as DNA, the CDR3 is TGTGCCAGCAGCTCCGGCAGCTACAATGAGCAGTTCTTC.

The rearrangement links TRBV9 to TRBJ2-7; 7 bases are a match to TRBD1. The CDR3 extends over 16 amino acids. V was clipped by 2 bases and J by 1 base; unmatched bases: 9. Germline-derived CDR1 and CDR2 are SGDLS and YYNGEE. In DNA form, the CDR3 reads TGTGCCAGCAGCGTCTCCCCGGGACAGCCATCCTACGAGCAGTACTTC. It yields the protein CASSVSPGQPSYEQYF.

The chain links TRBV11-2 to TRBJ1-2; D might be TRBD1 (6 bases). Germline V gene lookup returns CDR1 SGHAT and CDR2 FQNNGV. Deletions cut 5 bases from V and 2 bases from J, with 6 bases between. The CDR3 consists of 12 residues. The CDR3 nucleotides read TGTGCCAGCAGCACAGGGAACTATGGCTACACCTTC. Translated, it gives CASSTGNYGYTF.

Note on this clone: This may be a read error, as it is one base from a much larger clone. V and J are TRBV7-9 and TRBJ2-5; D uncertain. Germline V CDR1 and CDR2: SEHNR, FQNEAQ (reference sequence). The V and J ends lost 5 bases and 3 bases respectively, with 1 base between them. The CDR3 consists of 10 residues. The CDR3 loop reads CASSKETQYF. The CDR3 coding sequence is TGTGCCAGCAGCAAAGAGACCCAGTACTTC.

The chain has TRBV6-5 and TRBJ2-7, with TRBD2 matching 7 bases. Germline lookup yields CDR1 MNHEY and CDR2 SVGAGI. J gave up 2 bases and V 6 bases, and 7 bases lay outside the gene matches. There are 14 residues in the CDR3. The DNA of the CDR3 is TGTGCCAGCAGCCGACTTGGGGGGGCCTACGAGCAGTACTTC. Residues: CASSRLGGAYEQYF.

This chain uses TRBV10-1 with TRBJ1-4, with D unresolved. Trimming pared 3 bases from V and 8 bases from J, leaving 13 bases between. Germline V gene data show CDR1 as WNHNN and CDR2 as SYGVQD (reference sequence). The CDR3 runs 14 residues. The CDR3 region is CASSDPPEREKLFF. As DNA, the CDR3 is TGCGCCAGCAGTGATCCCCCTGAACGGGAAAAACTGTTTTTT.

This clone came up once. V usage is TRBV7-8 and J usage is TRBJ2-1; tentatively, D is TRBD2 (6 bases). Germline V gene sequence: CDR1 SGHVS, CDR2 FQNEAQ. V gave up 5 bases and J gave up 2 bases, with 13 bases separating them. This CDR3 is built from 15 residues. This CDR3 is CASSAGRATYNEQFF. CDR3 nucleotides: TGTGCCAGCAGCGCGGGGAGAGCGACCTACAATGAGCAGTTCTTC.

This clone was counted a few times. The chain recombines TRBV7-8 with TRBJ1-5; no clear D. V lost 0 bases, J lost 6 bases, and 9 bases lay in between. CDR3 size: 14 residues. Germline CDR1 is SGHVS and CDR2 is FQNEAQ. CDR3 nucleotides: TGTGCCAGCAGCTTAGCGGAAATCCGTCAGCCCCAGCATTTT. Translating it yields CASSLAEIRQPQHF.

The chain employs TRBV2 and TRBJ1-4; 10 bases map to TRBD1. CDR1 and CDR2 from the germline V gene are SNHLY and FYNNEI. This CDR3 is 16 amino acids long. Trimming cost V 6 bases and J 4 bases; bases outside gene matches: 8. CDR3 region: CASSRTGGFGNEKLFF. Here the CDR3 DNA reads TGTGCCAGCAGCCGGACAGGGGGTTTCGGTAATGAAAAACTGTTTTTT.